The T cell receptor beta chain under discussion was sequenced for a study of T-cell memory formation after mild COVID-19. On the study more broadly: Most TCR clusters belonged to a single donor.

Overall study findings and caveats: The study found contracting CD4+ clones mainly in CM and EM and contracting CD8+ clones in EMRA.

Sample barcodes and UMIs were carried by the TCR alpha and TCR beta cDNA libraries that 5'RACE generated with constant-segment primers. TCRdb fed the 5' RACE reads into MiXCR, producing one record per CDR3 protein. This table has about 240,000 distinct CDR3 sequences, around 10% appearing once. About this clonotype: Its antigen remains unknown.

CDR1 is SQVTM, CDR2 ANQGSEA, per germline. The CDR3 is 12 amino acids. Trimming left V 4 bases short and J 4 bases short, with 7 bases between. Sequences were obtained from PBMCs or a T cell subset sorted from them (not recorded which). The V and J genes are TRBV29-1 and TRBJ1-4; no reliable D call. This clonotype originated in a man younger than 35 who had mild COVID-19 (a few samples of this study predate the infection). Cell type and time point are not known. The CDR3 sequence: CSVGQFNEKLFF. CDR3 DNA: TGCAGCGTTGGTCAGTTTAATGAAAAACTGTTTTTT.